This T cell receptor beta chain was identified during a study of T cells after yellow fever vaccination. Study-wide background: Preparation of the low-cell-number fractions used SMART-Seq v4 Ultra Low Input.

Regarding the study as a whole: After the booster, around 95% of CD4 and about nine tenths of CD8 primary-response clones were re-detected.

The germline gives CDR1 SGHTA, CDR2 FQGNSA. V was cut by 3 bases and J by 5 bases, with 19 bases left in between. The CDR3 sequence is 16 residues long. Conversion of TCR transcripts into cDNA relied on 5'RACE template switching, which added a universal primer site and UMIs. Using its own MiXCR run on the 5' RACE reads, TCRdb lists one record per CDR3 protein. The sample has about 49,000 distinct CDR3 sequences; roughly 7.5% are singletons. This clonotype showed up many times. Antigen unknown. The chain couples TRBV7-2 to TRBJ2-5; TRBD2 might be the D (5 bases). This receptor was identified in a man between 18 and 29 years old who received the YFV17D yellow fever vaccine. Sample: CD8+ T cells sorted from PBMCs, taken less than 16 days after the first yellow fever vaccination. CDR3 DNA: TGTGCCAGCAGCTTGACCCACTCGCGGGCTGAGGAGACCCAGTACTTC. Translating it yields CASSLTHSRAEETQYF.